The TCR beta chain under discussion was sequenced for a study of graft-versus-host responses after intestinal transplantation. The study's findings and limits: Recipient marrow contained GvH clones, some of which appeared first in ileum or blood.

Germline V gene sequence: CDR1 MNHEY, CDR2 SMNVEV (reference sequence). CDR3 length: 16 residues. The V gene end was trimmed by 4 bases and the J gene end by 6 bases; junction bases not matched to a gene: 12. Remarks on this clone: The antigen is undetermined.

Clones were sequenced by immunoSEQ multiplex PCR, and TCRdb holds only the in-frame ones, with some missing. The sample includes tens of thousands of clones, about 90% of them seen just once. The chain joins TRBV27 to TRBJ2-1; TRBD1 agrees at 7 bases. The sequence came from a human donor who was the organ donor for an intestinal transplant. Sequences were derived from unstimulated CD4+ T cells sorted from spleen or lymph node cells, sampled before transplant. CDR3 coding DNA: TGTGCCAGCAGTTCCGACCAGTTGAAGGGGGCCAATGAGCAGTTCTTC. It yields the protein CASSSDQLKGANEQFF.